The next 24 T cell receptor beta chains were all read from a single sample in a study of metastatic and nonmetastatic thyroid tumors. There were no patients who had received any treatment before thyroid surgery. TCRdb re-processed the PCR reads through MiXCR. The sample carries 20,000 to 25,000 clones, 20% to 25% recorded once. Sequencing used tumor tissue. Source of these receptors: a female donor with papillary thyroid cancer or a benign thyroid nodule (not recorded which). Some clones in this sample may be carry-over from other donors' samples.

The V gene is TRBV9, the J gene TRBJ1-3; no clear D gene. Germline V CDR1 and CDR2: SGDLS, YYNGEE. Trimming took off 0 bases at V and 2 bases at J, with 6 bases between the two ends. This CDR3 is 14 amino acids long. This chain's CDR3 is CASSVESPGNTIYF. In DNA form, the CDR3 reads TGTGCCAGCAGCGTAGAGTCGCCTGGAAACACCATATATTTT.

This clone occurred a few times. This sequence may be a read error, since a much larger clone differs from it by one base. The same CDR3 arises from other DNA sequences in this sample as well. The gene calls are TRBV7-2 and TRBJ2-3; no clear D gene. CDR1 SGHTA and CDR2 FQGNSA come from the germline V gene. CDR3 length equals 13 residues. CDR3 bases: TGCGCCAGCAGCTTGATGGGAACAGATACGCAGTATTTT. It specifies CASSLMGTDTQYF.

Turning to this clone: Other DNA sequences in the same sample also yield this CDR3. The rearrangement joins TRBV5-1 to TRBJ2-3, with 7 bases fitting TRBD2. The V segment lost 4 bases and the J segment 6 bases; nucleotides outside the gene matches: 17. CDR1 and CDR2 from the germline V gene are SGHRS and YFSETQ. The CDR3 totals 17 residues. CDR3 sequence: CASSTRLATPPGDTQYF. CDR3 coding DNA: TGCGCCAGCAGCACACGACTAGCTACTCCCCCGGGGGATACGCAGTATTTT.

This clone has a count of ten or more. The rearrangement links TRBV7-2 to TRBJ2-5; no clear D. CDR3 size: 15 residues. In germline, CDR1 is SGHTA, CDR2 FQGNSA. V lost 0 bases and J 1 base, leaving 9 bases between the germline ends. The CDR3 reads CASSLAITTQETQYF. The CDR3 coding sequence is TGTGCCAGCAGCTTAGCGATCACCACCCAAGAGACCCAGTACTTC.

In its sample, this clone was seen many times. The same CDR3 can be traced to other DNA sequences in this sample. CDR3 DNA: TGCAGTGCTAGCGGGAAGTGGAGTACGCAGTATTTT. It specifies CSASGKWSTQYF. V gene TRBV20-1 combines with J gene TRBJ2-3, with D perhaps matching TRBD2 (5 bases). The germline V gene encodes CDR1 DFQATT and CDR2 SNEGSKA (reference sequence). The CDR3 is 12 amino acids. The V end lost 3 bases, the J end lost 8 bases, and 12 bases lay between the germline ends.

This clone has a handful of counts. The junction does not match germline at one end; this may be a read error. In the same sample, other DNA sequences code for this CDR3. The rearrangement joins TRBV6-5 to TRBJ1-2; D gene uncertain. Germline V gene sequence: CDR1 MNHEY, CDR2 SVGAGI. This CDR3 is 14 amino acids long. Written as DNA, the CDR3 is TGTGCCAGCCGGTACTACTACTCGAAGTATGGCTACAACTTC. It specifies CASRYYYSKYGYNF.

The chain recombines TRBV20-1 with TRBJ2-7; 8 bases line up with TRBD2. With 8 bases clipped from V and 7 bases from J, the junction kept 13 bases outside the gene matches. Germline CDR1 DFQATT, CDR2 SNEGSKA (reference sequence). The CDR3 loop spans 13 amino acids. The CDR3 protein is CSPLPAGESEQYF. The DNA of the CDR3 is TGCAGTCCCCTGCCAGCGGGAGAGAGTGAGCAGTACTTC.

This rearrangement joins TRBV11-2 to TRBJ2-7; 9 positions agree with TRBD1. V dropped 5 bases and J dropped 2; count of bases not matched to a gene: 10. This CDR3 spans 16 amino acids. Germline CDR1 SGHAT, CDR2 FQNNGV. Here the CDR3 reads CASSGPTGTGTYEQYF. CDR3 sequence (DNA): TGTGCCAGCAGCGGGCCGACCGGGACAGGGACCTACGAGCAGTACTTC. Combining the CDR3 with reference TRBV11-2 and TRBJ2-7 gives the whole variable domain EAGVAQSPRYKIIEKRQSVAFWCNPISGHATLYWYQQILGQGPKLLIQFQNNGVVDDSQLPKDRFSAERLKGVDSTLKIQPAKLEDSAVYLCASSGPTGTGTYEQYFGPGTRLTVT.

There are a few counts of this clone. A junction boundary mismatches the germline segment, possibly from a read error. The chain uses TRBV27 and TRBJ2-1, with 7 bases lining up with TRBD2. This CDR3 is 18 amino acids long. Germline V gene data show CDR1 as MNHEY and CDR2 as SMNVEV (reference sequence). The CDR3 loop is CASSSPASGVSSYNKQFF. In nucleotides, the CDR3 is TGTGCCAGCTCCAGCCCGGCTAGCGGAGTCAGCTCCTACAATAAGCAGTTCTTC.

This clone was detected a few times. The CDR3 nucleotides are TGTGCCAGCAGCTCCCAAGAGACCCAGTACTTC. Translation: CASSSQETQYF. The rearrangement links TRBV2 to TRBJ2-5; D not certain. The germline V gene encodes CDR1 SNHLY and CDR2 FYNNEI. This CDR3 has 11 amino acids. Trimming pared 6 bases from V and 1 base from J, leaving 3 bases between.

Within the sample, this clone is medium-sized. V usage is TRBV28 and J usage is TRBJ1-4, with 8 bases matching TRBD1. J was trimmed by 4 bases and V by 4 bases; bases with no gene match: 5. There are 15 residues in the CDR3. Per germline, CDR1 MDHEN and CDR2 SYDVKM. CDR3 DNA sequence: TGTGCCAGCAGTTCCAGGGGGCGTAATAATGAAAAACTGTTTTTT. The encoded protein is CASSSRGRNNEKLFF.

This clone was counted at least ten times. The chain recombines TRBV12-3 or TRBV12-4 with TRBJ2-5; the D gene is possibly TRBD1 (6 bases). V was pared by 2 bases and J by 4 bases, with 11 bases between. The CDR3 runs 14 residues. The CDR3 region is CASSLRQGRETQYF. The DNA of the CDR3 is TGTGCCAGCAGTTTAAGGCAGGGGAGAGAGACCCAGTACTTC.

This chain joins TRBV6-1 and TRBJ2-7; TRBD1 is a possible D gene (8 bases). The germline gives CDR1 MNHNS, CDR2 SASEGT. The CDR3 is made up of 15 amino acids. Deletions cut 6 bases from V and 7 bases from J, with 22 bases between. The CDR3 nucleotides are TGTGCCAGCAGCTGGGGGGGACAGGTCGTTAGAGAGCAGTACTTC. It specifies CASSWGGQVVREQYF.

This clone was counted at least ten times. In nucleotides, the CDR3 is TGTGCCAGCAGCCCGGCCTCAGGGAATAGAGACACTGAAGCTTTCTTT. This encodes CASSPASGNRDTEAFF. This chain connects TRBV7-9 to TRBJ1-1, with D perhaps matching TRBD1 (5 bases). CDR3 length equals 16 residues. Germline V gene lookup returns CDR1 SEHNR and CDR2 FQNEAQ (reference sequence). V dropped 5 bases and J dropped 3 bases, with 19 bases sitting between them.

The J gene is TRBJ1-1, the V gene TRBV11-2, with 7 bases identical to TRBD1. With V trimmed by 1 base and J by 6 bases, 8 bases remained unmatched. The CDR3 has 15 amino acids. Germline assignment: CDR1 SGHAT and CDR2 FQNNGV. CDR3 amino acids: CASSLAFLGGSEAFF. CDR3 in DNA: TGTGCCAGCAGCTTAGCTTTCTTAGGGGGCTCTGAAGCTTTCTTT. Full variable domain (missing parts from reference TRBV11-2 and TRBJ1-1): EAGVAQSPRYKIIEKRQSVAFWCNPISGHATLYWYQQILGQGPKLLIQFQNNGVVDDSQLPKDRFSAERLKGVDSTLKIQPAKLEDSAVYLCASSLAFLGGSEAFFGQGTRLTVV.

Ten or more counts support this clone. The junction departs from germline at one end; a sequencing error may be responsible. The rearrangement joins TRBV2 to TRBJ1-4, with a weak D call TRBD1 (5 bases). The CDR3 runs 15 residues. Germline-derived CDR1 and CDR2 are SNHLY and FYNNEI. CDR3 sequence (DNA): TGTGCCAGCACTGAACTGACAGAAACTAATGAAAAACTGTTTTTT. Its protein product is CASTELTETNEKLFF.

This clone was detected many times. CDR3 region: CASSGPSTGGYEKLFF. The CDR3 nucleotides are TGCGCCAGCAGCGGACCGTCGACAGGGGGCTATGAAAAACTGTTTTTT. V is TRBV5-1 and J is TRBJ1-4, with TRBD1 matching 10 bases. From germline, CDR1 is SGHRS and CDR2 YFSETQ. The V and J ends lost 4 bases and 6 bases, in that order; junction bases with no gene match: 9. CDR3 length: 16 amino acids. Full variable domain (missing parts from reference TRBV5-1 and TRBJ1-4): KAGVTQTPRYLIKTRGQQVTLSCSPISGHRSVSWYQQTPGQGLQFLFEYFSETQRNKGNFPGRFSGRQFSNSRSEMNVSTLELGDSALYLCASSGPSTGGYEKLFFGSGTQLSVL.

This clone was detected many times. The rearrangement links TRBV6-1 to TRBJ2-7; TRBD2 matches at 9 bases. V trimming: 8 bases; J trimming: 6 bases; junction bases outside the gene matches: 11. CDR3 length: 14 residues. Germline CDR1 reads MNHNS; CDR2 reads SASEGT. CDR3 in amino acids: CASGPSGKGGEQYF. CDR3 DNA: TGTGCCAGCGGCCCTAGCGGGAAGGGGGGCGAGCAGTACTTC.

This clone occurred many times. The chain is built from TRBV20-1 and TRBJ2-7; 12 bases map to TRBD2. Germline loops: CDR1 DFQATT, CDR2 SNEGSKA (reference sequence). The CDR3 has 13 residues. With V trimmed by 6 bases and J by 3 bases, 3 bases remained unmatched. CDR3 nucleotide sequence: TGCAGTGCGCCGGGACTAGCGGGCTACGAGCAGTACTTC. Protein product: CSAPGLAGYEQYF.

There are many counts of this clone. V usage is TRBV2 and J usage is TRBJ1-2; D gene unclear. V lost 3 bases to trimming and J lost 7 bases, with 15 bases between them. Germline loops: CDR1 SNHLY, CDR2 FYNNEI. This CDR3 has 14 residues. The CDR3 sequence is CASSEDMVGIGYTF. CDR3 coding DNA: TGTGCCAGCAGTGAGGATATGGTAGGGATTGGCTACACCTTC.

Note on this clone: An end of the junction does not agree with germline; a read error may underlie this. The CDR3 DNA reads TGTTCCAGCAGTGACCAATATAGACCCGAGCATTACTTC. As protein: CSSSDQYRPEHYF. This chain uses TRBV25-1 with TRBJ2-7; the D is unclear. CDR3 size: 13 residues. Germline loops: CDR1 MGHDK, CDR2 SYGVNS.

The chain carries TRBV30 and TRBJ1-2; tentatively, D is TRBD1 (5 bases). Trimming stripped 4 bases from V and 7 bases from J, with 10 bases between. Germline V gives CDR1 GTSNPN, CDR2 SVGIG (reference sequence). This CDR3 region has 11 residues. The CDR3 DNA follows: TGTGCCTGGATACAGGTGGCTGGCTACACCTTC. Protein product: CAWIQVAGYTF.

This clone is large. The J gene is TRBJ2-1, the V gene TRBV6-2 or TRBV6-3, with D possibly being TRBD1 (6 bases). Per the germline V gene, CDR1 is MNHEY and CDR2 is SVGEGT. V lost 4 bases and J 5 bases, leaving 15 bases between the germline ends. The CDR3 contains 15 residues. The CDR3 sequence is CASSSGQPSNNEQFF. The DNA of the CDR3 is TGTGCCAGCAGTTCCGGACAGCCGTCCAACAATGAGCAGTTCTTC.

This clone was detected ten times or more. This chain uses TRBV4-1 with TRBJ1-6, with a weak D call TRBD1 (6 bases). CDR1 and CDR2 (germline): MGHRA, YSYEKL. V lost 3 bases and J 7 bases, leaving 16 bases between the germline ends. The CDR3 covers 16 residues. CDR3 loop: CASSHPPRTDNSPLHF. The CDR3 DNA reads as TGCGCCAGCAGCCACCCGCCCCGGACAGACAATTCACCCCTCCACTTT.